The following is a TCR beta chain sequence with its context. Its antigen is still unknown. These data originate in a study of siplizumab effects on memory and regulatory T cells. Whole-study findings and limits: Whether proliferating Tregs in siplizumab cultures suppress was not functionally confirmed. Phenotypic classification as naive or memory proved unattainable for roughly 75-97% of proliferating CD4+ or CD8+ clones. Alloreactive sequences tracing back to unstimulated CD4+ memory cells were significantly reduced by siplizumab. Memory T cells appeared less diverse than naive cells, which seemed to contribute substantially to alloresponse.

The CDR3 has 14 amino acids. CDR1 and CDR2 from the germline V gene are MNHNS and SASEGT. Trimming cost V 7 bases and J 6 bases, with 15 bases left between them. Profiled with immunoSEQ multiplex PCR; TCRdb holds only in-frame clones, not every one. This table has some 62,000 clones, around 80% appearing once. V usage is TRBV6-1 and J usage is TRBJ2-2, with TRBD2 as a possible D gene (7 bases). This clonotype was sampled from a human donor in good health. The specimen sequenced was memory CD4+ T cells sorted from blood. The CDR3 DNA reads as TGTGCCAGCATTCGGGGGGCTGGGGCCGGGGAGCTGTTTTTT. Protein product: CASIRGAGAGELFF.